Below are 26 T cell receptor beta chains sequenced from a single sample in a study of chemoradiotherapy in HPV16-positive cancers. Assay: immunoSEQ multiplex PCR; the TCRdb copy retains only in-frame clones and omits some. This table has approximately 5,700 clones, 80% to 90% appearing once. The specimen was tumor tissue, collected from a patient who underwent chemoradiotherapy. All receptors come from a human donor with HPV-associated anogenital cancer.

V usage is TRBV7-2 and J usage is TRBJ1-4; the D is unclear. Deletions cut 8 bases from V and 4 bases from J, with 14 bases between. The CDR3 is 14 residues long. The germline V gene encodes CDR1 SGHTA and CDR2 FQGNSA. In nucleotides, the CDR3 is TGTGCCAGCCGAGGCGGCCGGTTTAATGAAAAACTGTTTTTT. It specifies CASRGGRFNEKLFF.

The J gene is TRBJ2-5, the V gene TRBV5-1; 15 nucleotides match TRBD2. There are 17 residues in the CDR3. Trimming at V came to 3 bases and at J to 4 bases, leaving 7 bases not matched to a gene. The germline V gene has CDR1 SGHRS and CDR2 YFSETQ. CDR3 sequence: CASSSGLAGGPGETQYF. CDR3 DNA: TGCGCCAGCAGCTCTGGACTAGCGGGGGGGCCAGGAGAGACCCAGTACTTC.

This clone was seen only once. The chain uses TRBV29-1 and TRBJ2-1, with unresolved D. Deletions cut 2 bases from V and 0 bases from J, with 8 bases between. This CDR3 has 14 residues. Germline CDR1 and CDR2: SQVTM and ANQGSEA. This chain's CDR3 is CSVEQPSSYNEQFF. The CDR3 coding sequence is TGCAGCGTTGAACAGCCCTCCTCCTACAATGAGCAGTTCTTC.

The chain has TRBV7-6 and TRBJ2-7, with TRBD1 matching over 7 bases. CDR3 length: 15 residues. Germline CDR1 reads SGHVS; CDR2 reads FNYEAQ. With V trimmed by 1 base and J by 0 bases, 3 bases remained unmatched. The CDR3 region has the DNA TGTGCCAGCAGCTTAGTGGCAGGGGGCTCCTACGAGCAGTACTTC. It specifies CASSLVAGGSYEQYF.

The rearrangement links TRBV11-2 to TRBJ2-5, with TRBD2 identical over 8 bases. CDR3 length: 14 residues. Germline loops: CDR1 SGHAT, CDR2 FQNNGV. V shed 5 bases, J shed 4 bases, and the junction held 6 bases outside the gene matches. The CDR3 sequence: CASSLSGGLETQYF. CDR3 in DNA: TGTGCCAGCAGCCTAAGCGGGGGTTTAGAGACCCAGTACTTC.

In its sample, this clone was seen once. The genes are TRBV19 and TRBJ1-5, with 7 bases aligning to TRBD1. The CDR3 sequence is 17 residues long. The trim removed 3 bases at V and 7 bases at J, leaving 15 bases unmatched. Per the germline V gene, CDR1 is LNHDA and CDR2 is SQIVND (reference sequence). The CDR3 DNA is TGTGCCAGTAGTATGTTGACAGGGAAGGGATCGGGGCAGCCCCAGCATTTT. This gives the protein CASSMLTGKGSGQPQHF.

The rearrangement uses TRBV5-1 and TRBJ2-7; D call uncertain. This CDR3 has 14 residues. Germline-derived CDR1 and CDR2 are SGHRS and YFSETQ. Trimming shortened V by 4 bases and J by 6 bases, and 17 bases separated the two germline ends. CDR3: CASSLGFNPREQYF. The CDR3 DNA reads TGCGCCAGCAGCCTTGGTTTCAATCCCCGCGAGCAGTACTTC.

The chain has TRBV27 and TRBJ1-6; D unclear. V was shortened by 5 bases and J by 5 bases, with 7 bases between the two germline ends. This CDR3 has 13 amino acids. Looked up from germline, CDR1 is MNHEY and CDR2 is SMNVEV (reference sequence). This CDR3 is CASSAVDNSPLHF. The CDR3 DNA sequence: TGTGCCAGCAGTGCAGTCGATAATTCACCCCTCCACTTT.

The chain employs TRBV6-5 and TRBJ2-5; possible D gene TRBD2, 5 bases. Germline-derived CDR1 and CDR2 are MNHEY and SVGAGI. The V end was cut by 6 bases, the J end by 5 bases, with 7 bases between. There are 11 residues in the CDR3. The DNA of the CDR3 is TGTGCCAGCAGACGGGGTGAGACCCAGTACTTC. Its protein product is CASRRGETQYF.

The rearrangement uses TRBV9 and TRBJ2-1, with no clear D. The germline CDR1 and CDR2 sequences are SGDLS and YYNGEE. The CDR3 runs to 15 residues. Trimming cost V 0 bases and J 0 bases, with 7 bases left between them. The CDR3 region is CASSVVSSSYNEQFF. As DNA, the CDR3 is TGTGCCAGCAGCGTAGTCAGTAGCTCCTACAATGAGCAGTTCTTC.

The chain recombines TRBV5-1 with TRBJ1-2, with 12 bases that match TRBD1. Germline V gene data show CDR1 as SGHRS and CDR2 as YFSETQ. Trimming at V came to 4 bases and at J to 3 bases, leaving 4 bases not matched to a gene. CDR3 length equals 15 residues. CDR3 nucleotide sequence: TGCGCCAGCAGCCCCGGGACAGGGGGCGACTATGGCTACACCTTC. It yields the protein CASSPGTGGDYGYTF.

V usage is TRBV7-8 and J usage is TRBJ1-4; 9 bases map to TRBD1. The CDR3 runs 17 residues. Per germline, CDR1 SGHVS and CDR2 FQNEAQ. V lost 4 bases to trimming and J lost 4 bases; unmatched junction nucleotides: 10. The CDR3 DNA is TGTGCCAGCAGCTCCGACAGGGGGGTAAATCTTAATGAAAAACTGTTTTTT. Protein product: CASSSDRGVNLNEKLFF. Full variable domain (missing parts from reference TRBV7-8 and TRBJ1-4): GAGVSQSPRYKVAKRGQDVALRCDPISGHVSLFWYQQALGQGPEFLTYFQNEAQLDKSGLPSDRFFAERPEGSVSTLKIQRTQQEDSAVYLCASSSDRGVNLNEKLFFGSGTQLSVL.

The chain links TRBV5-1 to TRBJ1-2; 10 nucleotides line up with TRBD1. The germline gives CDR1 SGHRS, CDR2 YFSETQ. V lost 0 bases, J lost 8 bases, and 13 bases stayed unmatched. The CDR3 contains 17 residues. Here the CDR3 reads CASSLERTGGNREGYTF. DNA for the CDR3: TGCGCCAGCAGCTTGGAAAGGACAGGGGGTAATCGAGAGGGCTACACCTTC.

This chain links TRBV7-2 with TRBJ2-7; the D is unclear. Germline V CDR1 and CDR2: SGHTA, FQGNSA. Trimming left V 2 bases short and J 0 bases short, with 5 bases between. This CDR3 spans 13 amino acids. The CDR3 loop is CASSLPGSYEQYF. DNA of the CDR3: TGTGCCAGCAGCTTACCGGGCTCCTACGAGCAGTACTTC.

About this clone: An end of the junction does not agree with germline; a read error may underlie this. The chain links TRBV7-3 to TRBJ2-1; D is ambiguous. Per the germline V gene, CDR1 is SGHTA and CDR2 is FQGTGA. The CDR3 has 13 amino acids. CDR3 loop: CASSHDSHNEQFF. The CDR3, as DNA: TGTGCCAGCAGCCATGACTCCCACAATGAGCAGTTCTTC.

This chain uses TRBV6-5 with TRBJ2-2; D may be TRBD2 (6 bases). There are 14 residues in the CDR3. Trimming cost V 7 bases and J 3 bases, with 12 bases left between them. CDR1 is MNHEY, CDR2 SVGAGI, per germline. This CDR3 is CASTPGGHTGELFF. The CDR3 DNA sequence: TGTGCCAGCACCCCCGGGGGACACACCGGGGAGCTGTTTTTT.

V gene TRBV27 combines with J gene TRBJ2-5, with D perhaps assigned TRBD1 or TRBD2 (5 bases each). The J call is uncertain, as TRBJ2-7 better fits the DNA end. Germline CDR1 MNHEY, CDR2 SMNVEV (reference sequence). The CDR3 runs 16 residues. CDR3 DNA: TGTGCCAGCAGTTTAACCCCCGGGACGGGCTCCTACGAGCAGTACTTC. Residues: CASSLTPGTGSYEQYF.

The chain couples TRBV11-1 to TRBJ2-1, with TRBD2 identical over 8 bases. Germline-derived CDR1 and CDR2 are SGHAT and FQDESV (reference sequence). There are 12 residues in the CDR3. The J segment lost 11 bases and the V segment lost 4 bases, leaving 4 bases of the junction unmatched. The CDR3 coding sequence is TGTGCCAGCAGCTCGAGCGGGAGAAAGCAGTTCTTC. Protein product: CASSSSGRKQFF.

In its sample, this clone was seen once. The chain carries TRBV7-2 and TRBJ2-7, with 8 positions matching TRBD2. CDR3 length: 13 amino acids. Looked up from germline, CDR1 is SGHTA and CDR2 is FQGNSA. Trimming at V came to 8 bases and at J to 0 bases, leaving 3 bases not matched to a gene. The CDR3 region has the DNA TGTGCCAGCGGCCGGGGGGGCTCCTACGAGCAGTACTTC. It encodes CASGRGGSYEQYF.

The rearrangement joins TRBV7-9 to TRBJ2-6; unclear D gene. With 1 base removed from V and 9 bases from J, the gap between germline ends came to 7 bases. There are 13 residues in the CDR3. Per the germline V gene, CDR1 is SEHNR and CDR2 is FQNEAQ (reference sequence). The CDR3 reads CASSLERGNVLTF. The CDR3 DNA reads TGTGCCAGCAGCTTAGAACGAGGCAACGTCCTGACTTTC.

This clone was found a few times. Other nucleotide sequences from this sample produce the same CDR3. The V gene is TRBV4-2, the J gene TRBJ1-1, with D uncertain. CDR1 is LGHNA and CDR2 is YNFKEQ in the germline V gene. This CDR3 spans 14 amino acids. V lost 2 bases, J lost 3 bases, and 10 bases lay in between. The CDR3 protein is CASSQTGGDTEAFF. Written as DNA, the CDR3 is TGTGCCAGCAGCCAAACTGGCGGAGACACTGAAGCTTTCTTT.

V and J are TRBV5-8 and TRBJ2-3; D is unresolved. The germline V gene has CDR1 SGHTS and CDR2 YDEGEE. This CDR3 region has 14 residues. V was shortened by 0 bases and J by 0 bases, with 5 bases between the two germline ends. CDR3: CASSLVGSTDTQYF. In DNA, the CDR3 is TGTGCCAGCAGCTTGGTTGGCAGCACAGATACGCAGTATTTT.

The chain couples TRBV7-2 to TRBJ2-5, with D perhaps matching TRBD1 or TRBD2 (5 bases each). Germline loops: CDR1 SGHTA, CDR2 FQGNSA. The CDR3 contains 14 residues. V was shortened by 1 base and J by 1 base, with 7 bases between the two germline ends. The CDR3 DNA is TGTGCCAGCAGCTTAGGGGGACCCCAAGAGACCCAGTACTTC. Translated, it gives CASSLGGPQETQYF.

V and J are TRBV5-6 and TRBJ2-7; perhaps TRBD2 as D (5 bases). CDR1 and CDR2 from the germline V gene are SGHDT and YYEEEE. The CDR3 spans 14 residues. Trimming shortened V by 0 bases and J by 4 bases, and 11 bases separated the two germline ends. Written as DNA, the CDR3 is TGTGCCAGCAGCTTGGGAATGGGGAGTTACGAGCAGTACTTC. The encoded protein is CASSLGMGSYEQYF.

J is TRBJ1-5 and V is TRBV30, with a tentative D call TRBD1 (5 bases). V was cut by 5 bases and J by 5 bases, with 13 bases left in between. Germline V gene lookup returns CDR1 GTSNPN and CDR2 SVGIG (reference sequence). The CDR3 contains 13 residues. The CDR3 region has the DNA TGTGCCTGGGACGGGGGTCCATATCAGCCCCAGCATTTT. It translates to CAWDGGPYQPQHF. The full variable domain, with the rest looked up from reference TRBV30 and TRBJ1-5, is SQTIHQWPATLVQPVGSPLSLECTVEGTSNPNLYWYRQAAGRGLQLLFYSVGIGQISSEVPQNLSASRPQDRQFILSSKKLLLSDSGFYLCAWDGGPYQPQHFGDGTRLSIL.

This chain links TRBV10-3 with TRBJ2-2; D is ambiguous. Per the germline V gene, CDR1 is ENHRY and CDR2 is SYGVKD. The CDR3 runs 15 residues. Trimming left V 10 bases short and J 6 bases short, with 21 bases between. For the CDR3, the DNA is TGTGCCACCTATAATGACGTAGACGTTGCCGGGGAGCTGTTTTTT. Amino acids: CATYNDVDVAGELFF.